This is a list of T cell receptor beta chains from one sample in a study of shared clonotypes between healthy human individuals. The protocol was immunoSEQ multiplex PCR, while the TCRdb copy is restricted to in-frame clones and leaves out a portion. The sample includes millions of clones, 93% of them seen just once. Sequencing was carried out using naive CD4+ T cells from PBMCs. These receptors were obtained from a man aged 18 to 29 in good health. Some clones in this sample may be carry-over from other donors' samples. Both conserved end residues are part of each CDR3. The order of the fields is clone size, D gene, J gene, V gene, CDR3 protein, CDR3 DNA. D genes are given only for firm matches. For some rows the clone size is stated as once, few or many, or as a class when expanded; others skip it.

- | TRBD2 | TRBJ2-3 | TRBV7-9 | CASSLPGLAGVPDTQYF | TGTGCCAGCAGCCTCCCTGGACTAGCGGGGGTCCCAGATACGCAGTATTTT
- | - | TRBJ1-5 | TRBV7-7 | CASSPRSGRESNQPQHF | TGTGCCAGCAGCCCGAGATCAGGGAGGGAGAGCAATCAGCCCCAGCATTTT
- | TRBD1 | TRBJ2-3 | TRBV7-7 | CASSPGTGGDTQYF | TGTGCCAGCAGCCCCGGGACAGGGGGCGATACGCAGTATTTT
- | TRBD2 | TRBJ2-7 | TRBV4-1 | CASRETSGSFEQYF | TGCGCCAGCAGAGAAACTAGCGGGAGTTTTGAGCAGTACTTC
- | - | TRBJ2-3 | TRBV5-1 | CASSLQRAVSTDTQYF | TGCGCCAGCAGCTTACAAAGGGCCGTTAGCACAGATACGCAGTATTTT
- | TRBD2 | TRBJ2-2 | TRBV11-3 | CASSLAPGLAGTGELFF | TGTGCCAGCAGCTTAGCCCCCGGACTAGCGGGCACCGGGGAGCTGTTTTTT
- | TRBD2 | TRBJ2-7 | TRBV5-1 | CASSSTSGSYEQYF | TGCGCCAGCAGCTCAACTAGCGGTTCCTACGAGCAGTACTTC
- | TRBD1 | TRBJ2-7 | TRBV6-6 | CASSDGQGTYEQYF | TGTGCCAGCAGTGACGGACAGGGCACCTACGAGCAGTACTTC
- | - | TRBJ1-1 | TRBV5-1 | CASSADPSTEAFF | TGCGCCAGCTCTGCAGATCCGAGCACTGAAGCTTTCTTT
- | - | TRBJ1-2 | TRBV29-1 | CSIQGNGYTF | TGCAGCATTCAGGGTAATGGCTACACCTTC
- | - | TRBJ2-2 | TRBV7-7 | CASRWGGANTGELFF | TGTGCCAGCAGATGGGGGGGCGCGAACACCGGGGAGCTGTTTTTT
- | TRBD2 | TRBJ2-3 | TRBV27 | CASSQLAGASPASTDTQYF | TGTGCCAGCAGTCAACTAGCGGGAGCTTCCCCTGCAAGCACAGATACGCAGTATTTT
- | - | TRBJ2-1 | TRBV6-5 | CASSYSGEQFF | TGTGCCAGCAGTTACTCCGGTGAGCAGTTCTTC
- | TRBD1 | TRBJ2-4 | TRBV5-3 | CARSGNCRGTGKNIQYF | TGTGCCAGAAGCGGGAACTGCAGGGGGACGGGCAAAAACATTCAGTACTTC
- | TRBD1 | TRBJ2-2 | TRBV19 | CASSALPGQGRTGELFF | TGTGCCAGTAGTGCGTTACCGGGACAGGGACGAACCGGGGAGCTGTTTTTT
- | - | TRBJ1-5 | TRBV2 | CASSETRRGRNQPQHF | TGTGCCAGCAGTGAAACTAGGAGGGGAAGAAATCAGCCCCAGCATTTT
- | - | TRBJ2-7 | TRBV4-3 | CASSHLGNRYEQYF | TGCGCCAGCAGCCATTTGGGGAACCGATACGAGCAGTACTTC
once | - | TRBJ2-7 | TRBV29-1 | CSVKRGDFGEQYF | TGCAGCGTCAAGAGGGGAGACTTCGGGGAGCAGTACTTC
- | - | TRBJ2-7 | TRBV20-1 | CSAKRRYEQYF | TGCAGTGCTAAACGGCGGTACGAGCAGTACTTC
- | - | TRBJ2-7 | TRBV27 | CASSQQGTLYEQYF | TGTGCCAGCAGTCAACAGGGAACCCTCTACGAGCAGTACTTC
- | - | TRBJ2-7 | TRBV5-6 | CASSFGFTGVSYEQYF | TGTGCCAGCAGCTTTGGATTCACGGGGGTCTCCTACGAGCAGTACTTC
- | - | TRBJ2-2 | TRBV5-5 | CASSLVVTGELFF | TGTGCCAGCAGCTTAGTTGTAACCGGGGAGCTGTTTTTT
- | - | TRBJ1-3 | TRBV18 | CASSPLTGDSGNTIYF | TGTGCCAGCTCACCATTGACAGGTGACTCTGGAAACACCATATATTTT
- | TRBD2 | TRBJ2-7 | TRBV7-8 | CASSPGLPYEQYF | TGTGCCAGCAGCCCGGGACTACCCTACGAGCAGTACTTC
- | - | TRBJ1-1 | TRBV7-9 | CASSLGIMDTEAFF | TGTGCCAGCAGCTTAGGGATTATGGACACTGAAGCTTTCTTT
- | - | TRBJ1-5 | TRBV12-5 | CASGQGVGNQPQHF | TGTGCTAGTGGACAAGGGGTGGGCAATCAGCCCCAGCATTTT
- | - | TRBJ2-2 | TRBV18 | CASSPRAAGFNTGELFF | TGTGCCAGCTCACCACGGGCGGCAGGCTTCAACACCGGGGAGCTGTTTTTT
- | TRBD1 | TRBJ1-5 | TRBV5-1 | CASSPGQVNQPQHF | TGCGCCAGCAGCCCCGGACAGGTAAATCAGCCCCAGCATTTT
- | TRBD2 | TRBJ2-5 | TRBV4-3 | CASSQGSSGHGETQYF | TGCGCCAGCAGCCAAGGGTCTAGCGGCCATGGGGAGACCCAGTACTTC
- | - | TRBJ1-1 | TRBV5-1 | CASSFTMNTEAFF | TGCGCCAGCAGCTTCACCATGAACACTGAAGCTTTCTTT
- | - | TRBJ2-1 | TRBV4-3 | CASSQVKRRAVEQFF | TGCGCCAGCAGCCAAGTGAAGCGGCGAGCGGTTGAGCAGTTCTTC
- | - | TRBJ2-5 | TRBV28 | CASREQGQETQYF | TGTGCCAGCAGAGAACAGGGCCAAGAGACCCAGTACTTC
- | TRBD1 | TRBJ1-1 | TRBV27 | CASRPGDRVNTEAFF | TGTGCCAGCAGGCCAGGCGACAGGGTGAACACTGAAGCTTTCTTT
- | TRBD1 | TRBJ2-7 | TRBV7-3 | CASSLTAGGIYEQYF | TGTGCCAGCAGCTTAACTGCAGGGGGTATCTACGAGCAGTACTTC